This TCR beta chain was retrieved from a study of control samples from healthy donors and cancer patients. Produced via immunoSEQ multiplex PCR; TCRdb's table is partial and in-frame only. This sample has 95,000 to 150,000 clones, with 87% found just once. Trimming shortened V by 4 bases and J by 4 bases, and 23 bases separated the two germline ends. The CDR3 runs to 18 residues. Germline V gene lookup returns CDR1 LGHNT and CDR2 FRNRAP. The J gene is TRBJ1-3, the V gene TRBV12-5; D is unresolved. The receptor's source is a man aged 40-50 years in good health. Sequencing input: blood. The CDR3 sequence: CASGSGSVFETYGNTIYF. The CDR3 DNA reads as TGTGCTAGTGGTTCGGGCTCCGTATTCGAGACGTACGGAAACACCATATATTTT.